The rows below give T cell receptor beta chains drawn from one sample of a study of human T cells and chemical hapten exposure. TCRdb processed the RACE reads anew with MiXCR; each CDR3 protein has one entry. The sample lists 350,000 to 400,000 distinct CDR3 sequences; more than 5% were seen once. This specimen consisted of whole blood, obtained in connection with sensitization to the hapten diphenylcyclopropenone (DPC). These receptors all stem from a woman aged 18-30 years with alopecia areata. Some clones in this sample may be carry-over from other donors' samples. Both conserved end residues are part of each CDR3. D genes are given only for firm matches. The listing skips clone size in some rows; elsewhere it reads once, few, many or a size class.

DNA: TGTGCCAGCAGTTTGTCAGGGATGAATGAAAAACTGTTTTTT
CDR3: CASSLSGMNEKLFF
J: TRBJ1-4
size: -
D: -
V: TRBV27

DNA: TGCGCCAGCAGCCGTAGACAGGGGGTTTACAATGAGCAGTTCTTC
CDR3: CASSRRQGVYNEQFF
J: TRBJ2-1
size: few
D: TRBD1
V: TRBV4-3

DNA: TGTGCCAGCAGTTTTATCCCGGGGAAGGGGAAAGCTTTCTTT
CDR3: CASSFIPGKGKAFF
J: TRBJ1-1
size: many
D: -
V: TRBV27

DNA: TGTGCCAGCAGCCCCCGACAGGGTATGAACACTGAAGCTTTCTTT
CDR3: CASSPRQGMNTEAFF
J: TRBJ1-1
size: many
D: TRBD1
V: TRBV7-9

DNA: TGTGCCAGCAGTAGACAGGTCTGGGCCCTCCACTTT
CDR3: CASSRQVWALHF
J: TRBJ1-6
size: few
D: -
V: TRBV28

DNA: TGCAGCGTTGAAGATGTGGGTACCAGCATTCAGTACTTC
CDR3: CSVEDVGTSIQYF
J: TRBJ2-4
size: few
D: -
V: TRBV29-1

DNA: TGTGCCAGCAGGAAGGTTGGAACAGATACGCAGTATTTT
CDR3: CASRKVGTDTQYF
J: TRBJ2-3
size: few
D: -
V: TRBV12-3/TRBV12-4

DNA: TGCAGTGCTCCGCCGGGACATTACTACGAGCAGTACTTC
CDR3: CSAPPGHYYEQYF
J: TRBJ2-7
size: -
D: -
V: TRBV20-1

DNA: TGCAGCGTTGAAGATAGGCCGGGGATGAACACTGAAGCTTTCTTT
CDR3: CSVEDRPGMNTEAFF
J: TRBJ1-1
size: many
D: -
V: TRBV29-1

DNA: TGTGCCAGCAGTGGGGGACAGGGCTTACACTATGGCTACACCTTC
CDR3: CASSGGQGLHYGYTF
J: TRBJ1-2
size: few
D: TRBD1
V: TRBV6-1

DNA: TGTGCCAGCAGCCTCAGACAGTTTTCCACTGAAGCTTTCTTT
CDR3: CASSLRQFSTEAFF
J: TRBJ1-1
size: many
D: -
V: TRBV14

DNA: TGTGCCAGCAGCAGAGGGAGCTCCTACAATGAGCAGTTCTTC
CDR3: CASSRGSSYNEQFF
J: TRBJ2-1
size: -
D: -
V: TRBV5-4

DNA: TGTGCCAGCAGCTTATATAGAGTATCCTCTGGAAACACCATATATTTT
CDR3: CASSLYRVSSGNTIYF
J: TRBJ1-3
size: -
D: -
V: TRBV7-8

DNA: TGTGCCAGCAGACCTTTACCGGGGGGAAGGTTTTACAATGAGCAGTTCTTC
CDR3: CASRPLPGGRFYNEQFF
J: TRBJ2-1
size: -
D: TRBD2
V: TRBV6-2/TRBV6-3

DNA: TGTGCCAGCAGCGATGATCCGGGCGGTCAACTGTTTTTT
CDR3: CASSDDPGGQLFF
J: TRBJ1-4
size: many
D: -
V: TRBV4-2

DNA: TGTGCCACCAGTGGTAGCGGGGGCACAGATACGCAGTATTTT
CDR3: CATSGSGGTDTQYF
J: TRBJ2-3
size: many
D: TRBD2
V: TRBV24-1

DNA: TGTGCCAGCAGCTTGGTTTTAGTCGGGACCACTGAAGCTTTCTTT
CDR3: CASSLVLVGTTEAFF
J: TRBJ1-1
size: many
D: -
V: TRBV5-5